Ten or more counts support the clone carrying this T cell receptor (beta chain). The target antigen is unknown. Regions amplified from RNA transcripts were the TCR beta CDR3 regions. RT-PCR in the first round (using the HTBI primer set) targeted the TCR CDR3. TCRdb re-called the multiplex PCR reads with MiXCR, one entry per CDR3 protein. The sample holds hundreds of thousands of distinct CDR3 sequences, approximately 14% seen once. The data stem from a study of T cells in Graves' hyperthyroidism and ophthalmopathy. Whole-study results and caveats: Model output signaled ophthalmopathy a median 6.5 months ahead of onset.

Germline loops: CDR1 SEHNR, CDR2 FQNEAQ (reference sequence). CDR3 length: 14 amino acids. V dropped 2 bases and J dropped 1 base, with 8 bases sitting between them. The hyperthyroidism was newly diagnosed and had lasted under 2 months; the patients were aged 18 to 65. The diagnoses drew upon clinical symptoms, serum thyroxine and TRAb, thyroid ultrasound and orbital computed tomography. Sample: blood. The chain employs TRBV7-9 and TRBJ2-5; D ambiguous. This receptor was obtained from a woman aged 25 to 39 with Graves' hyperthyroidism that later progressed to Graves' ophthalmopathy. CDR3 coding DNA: TGTGCCAGCAGCTTATCACAGTCCCAAGAGACCCAGTACTTC. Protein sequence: CASSLSQSQETQYF.